This TCR beta chain was recovered during a study of T cell changes during pregnancy in multiple sclerosis. Repertoires were generated with immunoSEQ multiplex PCR, while TCRdb's copy carries only in-frame clones and drops some. The table has about 120,000 clones, 90% to 95% seen once. Trimming pared 0 bases from V and 10 bases from J, leaving 9 bases between. Germline values: CDR1 KGHSH, CDR2 LQKENI. This CDR3 has 12 amino acids. The sample in question was peripheral blood, obtained in the third trimester of pregnancy. The receptor's source is a female donor with multiple sclerosis, enrolled in a pregnancy study. The V call is TRBV18, the J call TRBJ1-1; TRBD1 is a possible D gene (6 bases). CDR3 sequence: CASSPPQGRAFF. The CDR3, as DNA: TGTGCCAGCTCACCACCACAGGGACGAGCTTTCTTT. The whole variable domain, remainder taken from reference TRBV18 and TRBJ1-1, is NAGVMQNPRHLVRRRGQEARLRCSPMKGHSHVYWYRQLPEEGLKFMVYLQKENIIDESGMPKERFSAEFPKEGPSILRIQQVVRGDSAAYFCASSPPQGRAFFGQGTRLTVV.